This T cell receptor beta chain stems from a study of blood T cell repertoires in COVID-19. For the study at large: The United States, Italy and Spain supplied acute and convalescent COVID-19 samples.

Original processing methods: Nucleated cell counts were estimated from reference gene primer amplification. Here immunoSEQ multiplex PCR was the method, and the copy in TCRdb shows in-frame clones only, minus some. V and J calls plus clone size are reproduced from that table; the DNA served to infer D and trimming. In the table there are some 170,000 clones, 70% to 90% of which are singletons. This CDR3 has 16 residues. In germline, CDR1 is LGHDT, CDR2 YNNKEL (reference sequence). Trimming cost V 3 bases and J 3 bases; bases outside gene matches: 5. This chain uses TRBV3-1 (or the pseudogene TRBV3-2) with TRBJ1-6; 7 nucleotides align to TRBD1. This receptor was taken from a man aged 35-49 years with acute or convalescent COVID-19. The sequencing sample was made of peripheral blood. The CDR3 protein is CASSQGQPIYNSPLHF. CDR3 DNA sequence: TGTGCCAGCAGCCAGGGACAGCCTATCTATAATTCACCCCTCCACTTT.